These 21 T cell receptor beta chains share one sample of origin, sequenced in a study of T cell responses to AZD1222 COVID-19 vaccine. This table comes from immunoSEQ multiplex PCR, and its TCRdb copy is limited to in-frame clones, with some not included. Among about 190,000 clones listed, around 91% were seen once. The sequences come from peripheral blood, collected on day 0 of AZD1222 vaccination. These receptors all stem from an adult in good health.

This chain joins TRBV3-1 (or the pseudogene TRBV3-2) and TRBJ1-2; the D is unclear. This CDR3 is 15 amino acids long. Trimming shortened V by 0 bases and J by 4 bases, and 12 bases separated the two germline ends. Germline CDR1 LGHDT, CDR2 YNNKEL (reference sequence). The CDR3 here is CASSQDRTPTYGYTF. The CDR3 DNA reads TGTGCCAGCAGCCAAGACCGGACCCCAACCTATGGCTACACCTTC.

The chain recombines TRBV5-1 with TRBJ1-2, with 7 bases lining up with TRBD1. This CDR3 contains 12 residues. V lost 4 bases, J lost 6 bases, and 3 bases stayed unmatched. The germline gives CDR1 SGHRS, CDR2 YFSETQ. CDR3 residues: CASSGTVDGYTF. The CDR3, as DNA: TGCGCCAGCAGCGGGACAGTAGATGGCTACACCTTC.

V usage is TRBV5-8 and J usage is TRBJ2-4, with TRBD1 identical over 8 bases. V was clipped by 5 bases and J by 0 bases; unmatched bases: 7. This CDR3 comprises 16 residues. Germline CDR1 SGHTS, CDR2 YDEGEE. CDR3 residues: CASSRGQALAKNIQYF. CDR3 in DNA: TGTGCCAGCAGTCGGGGACAGGCATTAGCCAAAAACATTCAGTACTTC.

Turning to this clone: The conserved phenylalanine or tryptophan is not found at the CDR3 terminus, so this likely reflects a read error. The DNA is omitted, as the CDR3 cannot be located on it reliably, and the CDR3 follows TCRdb's listing. V usage is TRBV6-1 and J usage is TRBJ2-7. Inclusive of both ends, the CDR3 amounts to 13 amino acids. The V gene's germline CDR1 is MNHNS and CDR2 SASEGT. The CDR3 loop is CASSDSGTRSALP.

V usage is TRBV5-5 and J usage is TRBJ2-5, with D possibly TRBD1 on 5 matching bases. The CDR3 is 15 residues long. Between the trimmed V and J ends, which lost 2 bases and 3 bases, there was a span of 14 bases. Germline V CDR1 and CDR2: SGHKS, YYEKEE (reference sequence). The DNA of the CDR3 is TGTGCCAGCAGCTTCCAGGGCGGTGGGGAAGAGACCCAGTACTTC. Residues: CASSFQGGGEETQYF.

The rearrangement uses TRBV24-1 and TRBJ2-5; D may correspond to TRBD1 or TRBD2 (5 bases each). This CDR3 has 15 amino acids. In germline, CDR1 is KGHDR, CDR2 SFDVKD. The germline V and J ends were trimmed by 3 bases and 4 bases, with 14 bases remaining between them. CDR3 DNA: TGTGCCACCAGTGATCCATCTTCGGGACGAGAGACCCAGTACTTC. It translates to CATSDPSSGRETQYF.

The chain joins TRBV6-5 to TRBJ1-1; 7 nucleotides align to TRBD1. The V segment lost 0 bases and the J segment 6 bases; nucleotides outside the gene matches: 10. The CDR3 length is 16 residues. Looked up from germline, CDR1 is MNHEY and CDR2 is SVGAGI. The CDR3, as DNA: TGTGCCAGCAGTTACTCGAGACAGGGATACGGGGCTGAAGCTTTCTTT. Residues: CASSYSRQGYGAEAFF.

The J gene is TRBJ2-1, the V gene TRBV19, with TRBD2 as a possible D gene (5 bases). From germline, CDR1 is LNHDA and CDR2 SQIVND (reference sequence). The length of the CDR3 is 14 residues. Trimming pared 5 bases from V and 1 base from J, leaving 9 bases between. CDR3 sequence reads: CASSLPGSYNEQFF. CDR3 bases: TGTGCCAGTAGTCTCCCGGGATCCTACAATGAGCAGTTCTTC.

The sample holds a few counts of this clone. V and J are TRBV2 and TRBJ2-4; 14 bases are a match to TRBD2. J was trimmed by 0 bases and V by 6 bases; bases with no gene match: 10. The CDR3 is 19 amino acids. Per germline, CDR1 SNHLY and CDR2 FYNNEI. The CDR3 region has the DNA TGTGCCAGCAGCGGTACCGGGACTAGCGGGGGACTAGCCAAAAACATTCAGTACTTC. Translating gives CASSGTGTSGGLAKNIQYF.

This clone was observed a few times. The chain carries TRBV6-5 and TRBJ1-3; no clear D gene. Germline-derived CDR1 and CDR2 are MNHEY and SVGAGI. V was cut by 0 bases and J by 3 bases, with 6 bases left in between. The CDR3 is 14 amino acids. As DNA, the CDR3 is TGTGCCAGCAGTTACTCTACGGATGGAAACACCATATATTTT. This encodes CASSYSTDGNTIYF.

This clone was counted a single time. The genes are TRBV27 and TRBJ1-1, with a possible D match to TRBD1 (5 bases). The CDR3 consists of 15 residues. Between the trimmed V and J ends, which lost 7 bases and 1 base, there was a span of 16 bases. CDR1 is MNHEY and CDR2 is SMNVEV in the germline V gene (reference sequence). The CDR3 DNA reads TGTGCCAGCACCATTTCTCTGGGGGGGAACACTGAAGCTTTCTTT. It specifies CASTISLGGNTEAFF.

V is TRBV30 and J is TRBJ1-6, with D perhaps matching TRBD1 (6 bases). This CDR3 spans 15 amino acids. Trimming removed 5 bases at V and 8 bases at J, with 19 bases between. The germline V gene encodes CDR1 GTSNPN and CDR2 SVGIG (reference sequence). The CDR3 region is CAWSFPRGADSPLHF. The CDR3 DNA follows: TGTGCCTGGTCGTTCCCCCGGGGGGCCGATTCACCCCTCCACTTT.

This chain joins TRBV4-1 and TRBJ2-5; D unclear. CDR1 MGHRA and CDR2 YSYEKL come from the germline V gene. V was shortened by 2 bases and J by 5 bases, with 9 bases between the two germline ends. The CDR3 runs to 13 residues. For the CDR3, the DNA is TGCGCCAGCAGCCAATGGGGTCGGGAGACCCAGTACTTC. Translated: CASSQWGRETQYF.

The chain is built from TRBV18 and TRBJ2-2; D not certain. Germline V gene sequence: CDR1 KGHSH, CDR2 LQKENI. The ends were cut back, 2 bases at V and 4 bases at J, with 5 bases in the middle. CDR3 length: 13 residues. This CDR3 reads CASSPSLTGELFF. The CDR3 DNA reads TGTGCCAGCTCACCATCCCTCACCGGGGAGCTGTTTTTT.

Points on this clone: The junction departs from germline at one end; a sequencing error may be responsible. This chain joins TRBV27 and TRBJ2-1; possibly TRBD2 for D (5 bases). This CDR3 is 13 amino acids long. The germline V gene has CDR1 MNHEY and CDR2 SMNVEV (reference sequence). Written as DNA, the CDR3 is TGTGCCAGCAGTTTATCGGGGAGCAATGTGCAGTTCTTC. It translates to CASSLSGSNVQFF.

The V and J genes are TRBV29-1 and TRBJ2-7, with D perhaps TRBD2 (6 bases). Germline lookup yields CDR1 SQVTM and CDR2 ANQGSEA. This CDR3 region has 15 residues. V was trimmed by 7 bases and J by 0 bases, leaving 19 bases between them. The CDR3 loop reads CSASGTHESSYEQYF. The CDR3 region has the DNA TGCAGCGCCTCCGGGACTCACGAAAGCTCCTACGAGCAGTACTTC.

The rearrangement joins TRBV6-5 to TRBJ2-1; D remains ambiguous. CDR1 is MNHEY and CDR2 is SVGAGI in the germline V gene. The CDR3 is made up of 15 amino acids. V dropped 1 base and J dropped 0 bases, with 7 bases sitting between them. The DNA of the CDR3 is TGTGCCAGCAGTTACTATCCAGACTCCTACAATGAGCAGTTCTTC. Translating gives CASSYYPDSYNEQFF.

This rearrangement joins TRBV6-2 or TRBV6-3 to TRBJ1-6; 8 bases map to TRBD1. Germline-derived CDR1 and CDR2 are MNHEY and SVGEGT. The CDR3 runs to 18 residues. Trimming cost V 4 bases and J 2 bases; bases outside gene matches: 10. The CDR3 is CASSSPDRGNTYNSPLHF. The DNA of the CDR3 is TGTGCCAGCAGTTCCCCCGACAGGGGCAACACCTATAATTCACCCCTCCACTTT.

V usage is TRBV7-2 and J usage is TRBJ1-6; 7 nucleotides match TRBD1. The trim removed 5 bases at V and 10 bases at J, leaving 11 bases unmatched. Germline-derived CDR1 and CDR2 are SGHTA and FQGNSA. CDR3 length: 15 amino acids. CDR3 residues: CASSLQQGLGSPLHF. CDR3 in DNA: TGTGCCAGCAGCCTACAACAGGGGTTAGGATCACCCCTCCACTTT.

This sequence joins TRBV7-2 and TRBJ2-2; D gene ambiguous. Trimming removed 1 base at V and 6 bases at J, with 9 bases between. Per the germline V gene, CDR1 is SGHTA and CDR2 is FQGNSA. This CDR3 contains 14 residues. The CDR3 DNA reads TGTGCCAGCAGCTTAGGGTACCTTGCCGGGGAGCTGTTTTTT. It codes for CASSLGYLAGELFF.

V usage is TRBV11-2 and J usage is TRBJ1-6; maybe TRBD1 (6 bases). This CDR3 is built from 16 residues. CDR1 is SGHAT, CDR2 FQNNGV, per germline. Trimming pared 7 bases from V and 8 bases from J, leaving 21 bases between. This chain's CDR3 is CASTVGRGGWDSPLHF. Here the CDR3 DNA reads TGTGCCAGCACCGTAGGTCGGGGGGGCTGGGATTCACCCCTCCACTTT.